One and the same sample provided the 27 T cell receptor beta chains below, sequenced in a study of shared clonotypes between healthy human individuals. Assay: immunoSEQ multiplex PCR; the TCRdb copy retains only in-frame clones and omits some. Of some 690,000 clones listed, about 90% are singletons. The specimen sequenced was memory CD8+ T cells from PBMCs. As to subset: CD45RO+ cells pooled with CCR7-negative TemRA cells. Receptors were obtained from a man aged 18 to 29 in good health. Some clones in this sample may be carry-over from other donors' samples.

The rearrangement links TRBV5-1 to TRBJ1-4; TRBD1 might be the D (5 bases). Germline V gives CDR1 SGHRS, CDR2 YFSETQ. The CDR3 consists of 14 residues. Deletions cut 0 bases from V and 5 bases from J, with 8 bases between. As DNA, the CDR3 is TGCGCCAGCAGCTTGGGCGAGGGGAATGAAAAACTGTTTTTT. It is translated as CASSLGEGNEKLFF.

The CDR3 loop is CASSLGTPTYEQYF. In nucleotides, the CDR3 is TGTGCCAGCAGTCTCGGGACACCAACCTACGAGCAGTACTTC. The chain carries TRBV2 and TRBJ2-7; perhaps TRBD1 as D (6 bases). Germline V gene lookup returns CDR1 SNHLY and CDR2 FYNNEI. The V and J ends lost 5 bases and 2 bases respectively, with 13 bases between them. This CDR3 has 14 amino acids.

DNA for the CDR3: TGTGCCAGCAGCGGGGCGGGAAGCCAAGAGACCCAGTACTTC. Protein: CASSGAGSQETQYF. The chain recombines TRBV5-5 with TRBJ2-5, with TRBD2 as a possible D gene (6 bases). CDR1 is SGHKS and CDR2 is YYEKEE in the germline V gene (reference sequence). The CDR3 loop spans 14 amino acids. Trimming left V 4 bases short and J 1 base short, with 11 bases between.

The V and J genes are TRBV6-5 and TRBJ2-7, with TRBD1 as a possible D gene (5 bases). CDR3 size: 13 residues. Trimming left V 6 bases short and J 2 bases short, with 11 bases between. Germline-derived CDR1 and CDR2 are MNHEY and SVGAGI. CDR3 DNA sequence: TGTGCCAGCAGCACGACAGCTCCCTACGAGCAGTACTTC. Residues: CASSTTAPYEQYF.

The J gene is TRBJ2-7, the V gene TRBV19; 7 bases are a match to TRBD2. V gave up 0 bases and J gave up 2 bases; unmatched junction bases: 7. The germline CDR1 and CDR2 sequences are LNHDA and SQIVND (reference sequence). The CDR3 loop spans 16 amino acids. The CDR3 is CASSIEVLAPTYEQYF. The DNA of the CDR3 is TGTGCCAGTAGTATAGAGGTACTAGCGCCTACCTACGAGCAGTACTTC.

The chain links TRBV9 to TRBJ2-3, with D possibly TRBD1 on 6 matching bases. V dropped 7 bases and J dropped 4 bases, with 19 bases sitting between them. This CDR3 is built from 15 residues. In germline, CDR1 is SGDLS, CDR2 YYNGEE. CDR3 DNA: TGTGCCAGCGAGGGGTCGGCAGGGGTTTCAGATACGCAGTATTTT. This encodes CASEGSAGVSDTQYF.

The chain employs TRBV27 and TRBJ2-7; 8 bases fit TRBD2. Unmatched junction bases numbered 14, after V lost 4 bases and J lost 6 bases. This CDR3 comprises 16 residues. Germline CDR1 and CDR2: MNHEY and SMNVEV (reference sequence). The CDR3 DNA follows: TGTGCCAGCAGTTCGCCCCGGGTACTAGCGGCGGGCGAGCAGTACTTC. It yields the protein CASSSPRVLAAGEQYF.

The chain links TRBV27 to TRBJ2-1; 10 nucleotides line up with TRBD2. J lost 4 bases, V lost 6 bases, and 9 bases had no gene match. The germline CDR1 and CDR2 sequences are MNHEY and SMNVEV (reference sequence). The CDR3 is 16 residues long. The CDR3 loop reads CASSSLLAGHYNEQFF. The CDR3 DNA is TGTGCCAGCAGCTCTCTACTAGCGGGACATTACAATGAGCAGTTCTTC.

The V call is TRBV10-3, the J call TRBJ2-2; TRBD2 is a possible D gene (6 bases). CDR3 length: 16 amino acids. The germline CDR1 and CDR2 sequences are ENHRY and SYGVKD. Deletions cut 4 bases from V and 5 bases from J, with 17 bases between. The CDR3 region is CAISGLPGSRTGELFF. The CDR3 coding sequence is TGTGCCATCAGTGGGCTGCCCGGGAGCCGGACCGGGGAGCTGTTTTTT.

V and J are TRBV2 and TRBJ1-4; the D is unclear. The CDR3 covers 14 residues. Germline CDR1 reads SNHLY; CDR2 reads FYNNEI. V lost 4 bases and J lost 7, with 13 bases in between. In DNA form, the CDR3 reads TGTGCCAGCAGTGCGGGTATCGTCCCTGAAAAACTGTTTTTT. It yields the protein CASSAGIVPEKLFF.

The V gene is TRBV7-9, the J gene TRBJ2-5, with D unresolved. CDR1 is SEHNR and CDR2 is FQNEAQ in the germline V gene (reference sequence). The CDR3 is 14 amino acids. V lost 1 base, J lost 4 bases, and 10 bases lay in between. CDR3 sequence reads: CASSLVGPSETQYF. DNA of the CDR3: TGTGCCAGCAGCTTAGTTGGGCCGTCAGAGACCCAGTACTTC.

J is TRBJ2-3 and V is TRBV28, with 8 nucleotides matching TRBD1. The V segment lost 4 bases and the J segment 2 bases; nucleotides outside the gene matches: 8. The CDR3 is made up of 16 amino acids. Germline CDR1 reads MDHEN; CDR2 reads SYDVKM. The CDR3 here is CASSSQGQEDTDTQYF. The CDR3 DNA sequence: TGTGCCAGCAGTTCCCAGGGACAGGAAGACACAGATACGCAGTATTTT.

The chain couples TRBV6-4 to TRBJ2-1; 9 nucleotides agree with TRBD1. The CDR3 contains 15 residues. Germline-derived CDR1 and CDR2 are MRHNA and SNTAGT. V was clipped by 0 bases and J by 8 bases; unmatched bases: 5. The CDR3 bases are TGTGCCAGCAGTGACTCGGGACAGGGTAGCGATGAGCAGTTCTTC. It translates to CASSDSGQGSDEQFF.

The CDR3 DNA reads TGTGCCAGCAGCTTAGGTGGCAGGGAGGCAGATACGCAGTATTTT. Translating it yields CASSLGGREADTQYF. The chain carries TRBV11-2 and TRBJ2-3; TRBD2 is a possible D gene (6 bases). The germline CDR1 and CDR2 sequences are SGHAT and FQNNGV. Trimming cost V 1 base and J 4 bases, with 12 bases left between them. The length of the CDR3 is 15 residues. Full variable domain (rest looked up from reference TRBV11-2 and TRBJ2-3): EAGVAQSPRYKIIEKRQSVAFWCNPISGHATLYWYQQILGQGPKLLIQFQNNGVVDDSQLPKDRFSAERLKGVDSTLKIQPAKLEDSAVYLCASSLGGREADTQYFGPGTRLTVL.

This clone turned up a few times. This chain uses TRBV7-9 with TRBJ2-7; D not resolved. Germline V CDR1 and CDR2: SEHNR, FQNEAQ (reference sequence). Trimming took off 7 bases at V and 9 bases at J, with 19 bases between the two ends. This CDR3 has 13 amino acids. DNA of the CDR3: TGTGCCAGCACCAAGTCCCCAGACCCGTGGCAGTACTTC. It codes for CASTKSPDPWQYF.

The chain uses TRBV27 and TRBJ1-5; 7 nucleotides agree with TRBD1. This CDR3 spans 15 amino acids. In germline, CDR1 is MNHEY, CDR2 SMNVEV (reference sequence). V lost 2 bases and J lost 3; bases outside the gene matches: 4. For the CDR3, the DNA is TGTGCCAGCAGTTTAAACAGGGGTTTCAATCAGCCCCAGCATTTT. It yields the protein CASSLNRGFNQPQHF.

CDR3 coding DNA: TGTGCCAGCAGCCCCGGACTAGCGGGAAAGAATGAGCAGTTCTTC. Protein: CASSPGLAGKNEQFF. This chain uses TRBV9 with TRBJ2-1; 12 bases map to TRBD2. V lost 4 bases and J lost 7; bases outside the gene matches: 6. The CDR3 runs 15 residues. The germline gives CDR1 SGDLS, CDR2 YYNGEE.

V is TRBV27 and J is TRBJ1-4; no clear D gene. Between the trimmed V and J ends, which lost 5 bases and 8 bases, there was a span of 15 bases. CDR1 and CDR2 (germline): MNHEY, SMNVEV (reference sequence). The CDR3 spans 14 residues. CDR3 sequence (DNA): TGTGCCAGCAGTCCAGCCCACCGTGGGGAAAAACTGTTTTTT. Its protein product is CASSPAHRGEKLFF.

The V gene is TRBV7-9, the J gene TRBJ1-1; D not resolved. The CDR3 has 12 amino acids. V was shortened by 5 bases and J by 6 bases, with 10 bases between the two germline ends. The V gene's germline CDR1 is SEHNR and CDR2 FQNEAQ (reference sequence). CDR3 sequence: CASSPPAPEAFF. The CDR3 DNA is TGTGCCAGCAGCCCCCCTGCGCCTGAAGCTTTCTTT.

The rearrangement uses TRBV13 and TRBJ2-3; 10 bases are a match to TRBD2. CDR3 length: 15 amino acids. The V gene's germline CDR1 is PRHDT and CDR2 FYEKMQ (reference sequence). The ends lost 4 bases at V and 5 bases at J; junction bases unmatched: 6. In DNA, the CDR3 is TGTGCCAGCAGCTCGCGACTAGCGGGCAAAGATACGCAGTATTTT. This encodes CASSSRLAGKDTQYF.

The chain combines TRBV7-9 with TRBJ2-5, with D uncertain. Trimming stripped 0 bases from V and 5 bases from J, with 13 bases between. Germline CDR1 is SEHNR and CDR2 is FQNEAQ (reference sequence). The CDR3 spans 15 residues. The DNA of the CDR3 is TGTGCCAGCAGCTTAGCGCGACGGGTTGGGGAGACCCAGTACTTC. Translation: CASSLARRVGETQYF. Full variable domain (missing parts from reference TRBV7-9 and TRBJ2-5): DTGVSQNPRHKITKRGQNVTFRCDPISEHNRLYWYRQTLGQGPEFLTYFQNEAQLEKSRLLSDRFSAERPKGSFSTLEIQRTEQGDSAMYLCASSLARRVGETQYFGPGTRLLVL.

For this clone: Other DNA variants within this sample encode the same CDR3. The chain links TRBV27 to TRBJ1-5; TRBD1 might be the D (5 bases). V was clipped by 2 bases and J by 0 bases, with 8 bases between them. CDR1 is MNHEY, CDR2 SMNVEV, per germline (reference sequence). This CDR3 comprises 15 residues. The CDR3 DNA sequence: TGTGCCAGCAGTTTAGGGCAGGGTAGCAATCAGCCCCAGCATTTT. Protein product: CASSLGQGSNQPQHF.

With regard to this clone: The same CDR3 also results from other DNA sequences found in this sample. V is TRBV9 and J is TRBJ2-7; 9 bases agree with TRBD2. With V trimmed by 0 bases and J by 2 bases, 3 bases remained unmatched. Germline values: CDR1 SGDLS, CDR2 YYNGEE. The CDR3 length is 15 residues. The CDR3: CASSVGAGGPYEQYF. The CDR3 nucleotides read TGTGCCAGCAGCGTAGGGGCGGGAGGGCCCTACGAGCAGTACTTC.

J is TRBJ2-2 and V is TRBV7-9, with no clear D. CDR3 length equals 13 residues. V dropped 2 bases and J dropped 7 bases, with 8 bases sitting between them. Germline V gene sequence: CDR1 SEHNR, CDR2 FQNEAQ (reference sequence). CDR3: CASSLRLGGELFF. The CDR3 coding sequence is TGTGCCAGCAGCTTACGGTTGGGCGGGGAGCTGTTTTTT.

The chain employs TRBV21-1 and TRBJ2-7; the tabulated D call, TRBD1, remains unverified against the DNA. TRBV21-1 is a pseudogene. The CDR3 runs 18 residues. The chain's CDR3 is CASSKELGQALYYYEQYF. CDR3 in DNA: TGTGCCAGCAGCAAAGAATTGGGACAGGCATTATACTACTACGAGCAGTACTTC.

The rearrangement joins TRBV30 to TRBJ2-2, with D perhaps matching TRBD1 or TRBD2 (5 bases each). Looked up from germline, CDR1 is GTSNPN and CDR2 is SVGIG (reference sequence). Deletions cut 2 bases from V and 3 bases from J, with 10 bases between. This CDR3 has 14 amino acids. The CDR3 DNA is TGTGCCTGGAGTCAGGTGGGGGACACCGGGGAGCTGTTTTTT. This codes for CAWSQVGDTGELFF. The variable domain in full, with the rest retrieved from reference TRBV30 and TRBJ2-2, is SQTIHQWPATLVQPVGSPLSLECTVEGTSNPNLYWYRQAAGRGLQLLFYSVGIGQISSEVPQNLSASRPQDRQFILSSKKLLLSDSGFYLCAWSQVGDTGELFFGEGSRLTVL.

The rearrangement joins TRBV14 to TRBJ2-5; D possibly corresponds to TRBD1 (5 bases). CDR3 length: 14 amino acids. Germline V lookup: CDR1 SGHDN, CDR2 FVKESK. Trimming removed 1 base at V and 5 bases at J, with 11 bases between. This CDR3 is CASSQVVQGETQYF. The CDR3 coding sequence is TGTGCCAGCAGCCAAGTTGTTCAGGGTGAGACCCAGTACTTC.